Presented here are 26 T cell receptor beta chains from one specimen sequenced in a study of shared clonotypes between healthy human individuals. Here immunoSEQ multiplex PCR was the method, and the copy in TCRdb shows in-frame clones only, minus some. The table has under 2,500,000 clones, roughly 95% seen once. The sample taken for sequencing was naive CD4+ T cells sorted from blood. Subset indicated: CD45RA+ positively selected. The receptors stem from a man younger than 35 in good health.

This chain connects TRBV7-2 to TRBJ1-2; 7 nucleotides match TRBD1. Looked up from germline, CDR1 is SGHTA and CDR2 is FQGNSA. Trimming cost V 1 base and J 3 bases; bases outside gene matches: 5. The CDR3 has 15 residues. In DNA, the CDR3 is TGTGCCAGCAGCTTAGGACAGGGCGGATACTATGGCTACACCTTC. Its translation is CASSLGQGGYYGYTF.

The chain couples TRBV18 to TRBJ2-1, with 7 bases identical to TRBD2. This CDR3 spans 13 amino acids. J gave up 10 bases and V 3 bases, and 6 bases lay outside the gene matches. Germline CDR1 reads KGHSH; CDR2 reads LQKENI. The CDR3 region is CASSPLPGGEQFF. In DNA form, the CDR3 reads TGTGCCAGCTCACCCCTCCCGGGGGGAGAGCAGTTCTTC.

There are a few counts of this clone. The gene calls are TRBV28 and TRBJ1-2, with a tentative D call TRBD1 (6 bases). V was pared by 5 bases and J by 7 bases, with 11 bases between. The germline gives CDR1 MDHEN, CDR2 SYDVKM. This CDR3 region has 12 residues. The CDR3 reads CASSLQTGGYTF. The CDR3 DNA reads TGTGCCAGCAGTCTTCAGACAGGTGGCTACACCTTC.

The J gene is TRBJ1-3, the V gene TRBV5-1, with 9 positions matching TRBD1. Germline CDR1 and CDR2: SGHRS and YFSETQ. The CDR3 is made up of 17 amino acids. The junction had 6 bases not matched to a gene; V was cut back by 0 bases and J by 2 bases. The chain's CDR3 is CASSLGLRQGAGNTIYF. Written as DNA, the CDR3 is TGCGCCAGCAGCTTGGGATTACGACAGGGGGCTGGAAACACCATATATTTT.

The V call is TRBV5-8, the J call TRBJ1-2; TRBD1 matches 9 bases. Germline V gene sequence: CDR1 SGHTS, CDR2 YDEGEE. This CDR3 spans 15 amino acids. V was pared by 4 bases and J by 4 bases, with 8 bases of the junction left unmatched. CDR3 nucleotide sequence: TGTGCCAGCAGCCAGCGAGGACAGGGGCTCTATGGCTACACCTTC. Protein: CASSQRGQGLYGYTF.

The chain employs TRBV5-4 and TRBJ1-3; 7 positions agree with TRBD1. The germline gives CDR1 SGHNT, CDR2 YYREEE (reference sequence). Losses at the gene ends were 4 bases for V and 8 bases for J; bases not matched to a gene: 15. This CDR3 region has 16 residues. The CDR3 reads CASSPVPGQSMDTIYF. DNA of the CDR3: TGTGCCAGCAGCCCCGTGCCGGGACAGTCGATGGACACCATATATTTT.

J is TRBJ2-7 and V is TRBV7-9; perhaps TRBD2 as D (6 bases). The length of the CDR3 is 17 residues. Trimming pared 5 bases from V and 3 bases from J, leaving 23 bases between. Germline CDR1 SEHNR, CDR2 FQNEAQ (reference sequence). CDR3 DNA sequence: TGTGCCAGCAGCCCGCCAGGTGCGGGGAGTCTCTACTACGAGCAGTACTTC. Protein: CASSPPGAGSLYYEQYF.

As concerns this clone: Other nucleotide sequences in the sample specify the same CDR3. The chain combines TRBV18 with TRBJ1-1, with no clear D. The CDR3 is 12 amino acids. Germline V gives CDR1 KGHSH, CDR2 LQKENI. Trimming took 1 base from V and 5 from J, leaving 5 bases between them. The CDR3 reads CASSPRDTEAFF. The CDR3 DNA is TGTGCCAGCTCACCACGAGATACTGAAGCTTTCTTT.

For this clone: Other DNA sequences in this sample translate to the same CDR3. Written as DNA, the CDR3 is TGTGCCAGCAGCCTGGGTGACCGCACAGATACGCAGTATTTT. Translated: CASSLGDRTDTQYF. The V call is TRBV5-4, the J call TRBJ2-3; D not resolved. The CDR3 consists of 14 residues. Germline CDR1 is SGHNT and CDR2 is YYREEE (reference sequence). V lost 4 bases to trimming and J lost 1 base, with 10 bases between them.

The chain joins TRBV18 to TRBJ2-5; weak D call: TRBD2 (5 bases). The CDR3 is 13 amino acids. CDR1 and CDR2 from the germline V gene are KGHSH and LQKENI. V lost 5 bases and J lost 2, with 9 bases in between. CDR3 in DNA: TGTGCCAGCTCATCGGGGATGCAAGAGACCCAGTACTTC. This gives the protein CASSSGMQETQYF.

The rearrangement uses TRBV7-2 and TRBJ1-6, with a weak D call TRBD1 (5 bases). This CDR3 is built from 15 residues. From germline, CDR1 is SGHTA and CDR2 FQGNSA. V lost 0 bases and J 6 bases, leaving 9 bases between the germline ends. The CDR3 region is CASSLAPGRNSPLHF. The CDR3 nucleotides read TGTGCCAGCAGCTTAGCCCCAGGGCGTAATTCACCCCTCCACTTT.

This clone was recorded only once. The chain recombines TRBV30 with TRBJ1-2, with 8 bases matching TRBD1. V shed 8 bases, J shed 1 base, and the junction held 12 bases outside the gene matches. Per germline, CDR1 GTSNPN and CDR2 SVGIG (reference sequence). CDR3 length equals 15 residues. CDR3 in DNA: TGTGCCCTTAAGCGGGTACAGGGGGGTAACTATGGCTACACCTTC. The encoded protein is CALKRVQGGNYGYTF.

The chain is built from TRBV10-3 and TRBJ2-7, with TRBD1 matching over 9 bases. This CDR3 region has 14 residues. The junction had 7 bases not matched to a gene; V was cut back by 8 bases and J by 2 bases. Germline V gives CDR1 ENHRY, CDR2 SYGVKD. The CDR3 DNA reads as TGTGCCATCGCCCAAGACAGGGGGGCCTACGAGCAGTACTTC. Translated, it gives CAIAQDRGAYEQYF.

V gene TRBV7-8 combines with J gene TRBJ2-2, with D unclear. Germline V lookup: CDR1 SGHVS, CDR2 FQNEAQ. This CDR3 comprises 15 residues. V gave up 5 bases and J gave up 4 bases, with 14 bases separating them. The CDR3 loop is CASSRVGGGTGELFF. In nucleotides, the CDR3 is TGTGCCAGCAGCCGCGTGGGTGGCGGCACCGGGGAGCTGTTTTTT.

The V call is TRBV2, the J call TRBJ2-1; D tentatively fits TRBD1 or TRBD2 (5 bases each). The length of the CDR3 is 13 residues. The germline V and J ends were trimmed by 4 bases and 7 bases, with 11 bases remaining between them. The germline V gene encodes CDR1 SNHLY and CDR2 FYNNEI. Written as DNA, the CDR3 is TGTGCCAGCAGTGGGGGACCAGCGAATGAGCAGTTCTTC. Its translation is CASSGGPANEQFF. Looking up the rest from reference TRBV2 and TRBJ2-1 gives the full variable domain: EPEVTQTPSHQVTQMGQEVILRCVPISNHLYFYWYRQILGQKVEFLVSFYNNEISEKSEIFDDQFSVERPDGSNFTLKIRSTKLEDSAMYFCASSGGPANEQFFGPGTRLTVL.

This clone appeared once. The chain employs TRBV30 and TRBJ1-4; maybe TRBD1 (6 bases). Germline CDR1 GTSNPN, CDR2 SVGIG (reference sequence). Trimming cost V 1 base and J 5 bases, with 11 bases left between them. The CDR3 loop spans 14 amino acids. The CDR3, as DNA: TGTGCCTGGAGTGGACAGGCGATAAATGAAAAACTGTTTTTT. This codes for CAWSGQAINEKLFF.

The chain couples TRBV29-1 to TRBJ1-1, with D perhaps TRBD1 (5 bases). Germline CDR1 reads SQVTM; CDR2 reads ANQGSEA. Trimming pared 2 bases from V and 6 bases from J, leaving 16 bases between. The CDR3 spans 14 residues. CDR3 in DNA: TGCAGCGTTGAATTTGGGGGTGAGAGGCCTGAAGCTTTCTTT. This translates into CSVEFGGERPEAFF.

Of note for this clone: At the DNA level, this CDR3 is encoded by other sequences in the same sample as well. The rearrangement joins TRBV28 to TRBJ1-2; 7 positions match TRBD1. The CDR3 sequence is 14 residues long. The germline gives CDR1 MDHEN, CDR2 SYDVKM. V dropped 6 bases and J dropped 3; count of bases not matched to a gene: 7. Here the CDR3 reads CASSPGGGDYGYTF. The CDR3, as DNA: TGTGCCAGCAGCCCAGGGGGGGGCGACTATGGCTACACCTTC.

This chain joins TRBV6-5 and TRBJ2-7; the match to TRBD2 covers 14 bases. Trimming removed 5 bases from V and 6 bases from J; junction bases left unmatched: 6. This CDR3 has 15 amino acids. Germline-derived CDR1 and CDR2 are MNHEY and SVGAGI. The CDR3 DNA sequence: TGTGCCAGCAGTCGGGGACTAGCGGGAGAGGGCGAGCAGTACTTC. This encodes CASSRGLAGEGEQYF.

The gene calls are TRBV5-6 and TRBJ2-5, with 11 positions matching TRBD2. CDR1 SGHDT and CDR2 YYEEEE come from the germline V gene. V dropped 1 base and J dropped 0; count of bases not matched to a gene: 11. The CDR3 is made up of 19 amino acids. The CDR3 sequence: CASSLRTSGRAHYQETQYF. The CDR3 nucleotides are TGTGCCAGCAGCTTGAGGACTAGCGGGCGGGCACACTACCAAGAGACCCAGTACTTC.

The CDR3 sequence: CASSLASDQREQYF. Here the CDR3 DNA reads TGCGCCAGCAGCTTGGCCTCCGATCAACGCGAGCAGTACTTC. V and J are TRBV5-1 and TRBJ2-7; D remains unclear. Per the germline V gene, CDR1 is SGHRS and CDR2 is YFSETQ. CDR3 size: 14 residues. V was shortened by 0 bases and J by 6 bases, with 13 bases between the two germline ends.

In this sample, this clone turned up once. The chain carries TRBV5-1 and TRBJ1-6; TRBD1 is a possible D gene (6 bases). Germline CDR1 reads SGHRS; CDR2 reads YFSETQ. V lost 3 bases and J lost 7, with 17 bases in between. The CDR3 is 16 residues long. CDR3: CASSSNSGQLNSPLHF. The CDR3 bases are TGCGCCAGCAGCTCTAACTCCGGACAGCTAAATTCACCCCTCCACTTT.

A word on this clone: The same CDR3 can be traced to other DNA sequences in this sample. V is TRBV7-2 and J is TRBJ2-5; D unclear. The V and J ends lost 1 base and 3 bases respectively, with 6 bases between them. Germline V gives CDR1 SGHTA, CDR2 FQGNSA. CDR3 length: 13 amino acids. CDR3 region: CASSLVREETQYF. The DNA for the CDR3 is TGTGCCAGCAGCTTAGTTCGGGAAGAGACCCAGTACTTC.

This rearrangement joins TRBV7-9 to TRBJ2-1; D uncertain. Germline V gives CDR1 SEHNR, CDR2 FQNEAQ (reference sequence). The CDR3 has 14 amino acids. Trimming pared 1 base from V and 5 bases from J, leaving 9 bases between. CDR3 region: CASSLDGAHNEQFF. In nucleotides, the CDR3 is TGTGCCAGCAGCTTAGATGGCGCCCACAATGAGCAGTTCTTC. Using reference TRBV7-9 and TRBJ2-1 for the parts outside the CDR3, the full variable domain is DTGVSQNPRHKITKRGQNVTFRCDPISEHNRLYWYRQTLGQGPEFLTYFQNEAQLEKSRLLSDRFSAERPKGSFSTLEIQRTEQGDSAMYLCASSLDGAHNEQFFGPGTRLTVL.

The CDR3 nucleotides read TGCGCCAGCAGTCAAAGGGCGGTACTAGGGGACGAGCAGTACTTC. Protein product: CASSQRAVLGDEQYF. This chain connects TRBV23-1 to TRBJ2-7; tentatively, D is TRBD1 or TRBD2 (5 bases each). TRBV23-1 falls under the ORF class, with uncertain function. This CDR3 has 15 residues. V lost 2 bases and J 5 bases, leaving 16 bases between the germline ends.

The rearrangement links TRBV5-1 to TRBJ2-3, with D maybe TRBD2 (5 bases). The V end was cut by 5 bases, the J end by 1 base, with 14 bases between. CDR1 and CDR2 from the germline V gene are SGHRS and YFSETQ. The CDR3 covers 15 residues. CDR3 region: CASRTGRVGTDTQYF. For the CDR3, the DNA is TGCGCCAGCAGAACGGGAAGGGTCGGCACAGATACGCAGTATTTT. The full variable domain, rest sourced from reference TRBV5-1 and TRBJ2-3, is KAGVTQTPRYLIKTRGQQVTLSCSPISGHRSVSWYQQTPGQGLQFLFEYFSETQRNKGNFPGRFSGRQFSNSRSEMNVSTLELGDSALYLCASRTGRVGTDTQYFGPGTRLTVL.